The 23 T cell receptor beta chains reported below all come from one sample, sequenced in a study of blood T cell repertoires in COVID-19. The protocol was immunoSEQ multiplex PCR, while the TCRdb copy is restricted to in-frame clones and leaves out a portion. The sample carries approximately 120,000 clones, approximately 77% recorded once. Sequenced sample: peripheral blood. These receptors all stem from a man at least 80 years old with acute or convalescent COVID-19.

V is TRBV6-6 and J is TRBJ1-1; D remains ambiguous. The CDR3 loop spans 14 amino acids. The ends were cut back, 2 bases at V and 1 base at J, with 8 bases in the middle. CDR1 is MNHNY and CDR2 is SVGAGI in the germline V gene (reference sequence). The CDR3 here is CASSYMEGNTEAFF. The CDR3 DNA reads TGTGCCAGCAGTTACATGGAGGGGAACACTGAAGCTTTCTTT.

This clone was counted only a few times. The CDR3: CAISETSLDTQYF. As DNA, the CDR3 is TGTGCCATCAGTGAGACTAGTTTAGATACGCAGTATTTT. The chain combines TRBV10-3 with TRBJ2-3, with D possibly TRBD2 on 5 matching bases. CDR3 length: 13 amino acids. Trimming stripped 2 bases from V and 5 bases from J, with 8 bases between. Germline V gives CDR1 ENHRY, CDR2 SYGVKD.

The CDR3 sequence: CASSLAFVGGAEAFF. CDR3 bases: TGCGCCAGCAGCTTGGCGTTTGTGGGGGGAGCTGAAGCTTTCTTT. J is TRBJ1-1 and V is TRBV5-1; possibly TRBD1 for D (5 bases). This CDR3 region has 15 residues. CDR1 is SGHRS and CDR2 is YFSETQ in the germline V gene. V shed 0 bases and J shed 6 bases, with 15 bases lying between them.

CDR3 amino acids: CASRGTNYGYTF. The CDR3 nucleotides are TGTGCCAGCCGGGGGACCAACTATGGCTACACCTTC. The V call is TRBV28, the J call TRBJ1-2, with a possible D match to TRBD1 (5 bases). Trimming shortened V by 8 bases and J by 2 bases, and 9 bases separated the two germline ends. The CDR3 has 12 residues. CDR1 is MDHEN, CDR2 SYDVKM, per germline.

The chain recombines TRBV18 with TRBJ1-1, with 9 bases identical to TRBD1. Looked up from germline, CDR1 is KGHSH and CDR2 is LQKENI. V trimming: 5 bases; J trimming: 2 bases; junction bases outside the gene matches: 12. The CDR3 has 17 amino acids. The CDR3 is CASSATGGRTINTEAFF. The CDR3 coding sequence is TGTGCCAGCTCAGCCACAGGGGGCCGGACGATTAACACTGAAGCTTTCTTT.

The gene calls are TRBV3-1 (or the pseudogene TRBV3-2) and TRBJ1-4; 12 positions agree with TRBD1. Per the germline V gene, CDR1 is LGHDT and CDR2 is YNNKEL (reference sequence). The trim removed 3 bases at V and 5 bases at J, leaving 7 bases unmatched. The CDR3 extends over 17 amino acids. CDR3 region: CASSQGQGAVGNEKLFF. CDR3 sequence (DNA): TGTGCCAGCAGCCAGGGACAGGGGGCGGTGGGGAATGAAAAACTGTTTTTT.

The rearrangement uses TRBV5-5 and TRBJ2-1; 7 bases agree with TRBD1. Germline V gene lookup returns CDR1 SGHKS and CDR2 YYEKEE (reference sequence). V dropped 0 bases and J dropped 4; count of bases not matched to a gene: 4. This CDR3 is built from 15 residues. The CDR3 nucleotides are TGTGCCAGCAGCTTGGAACAGGGGACATACAATGAGCAGTTCTTC. This sequence encodes CASSLEQGTYNEQFF. Based on the CDR3 plus reference TRBV5-5 and TRBJ2-1, the full variable domain is DAGVTQSPTHLIKTRGQQVTLRCSPISGHKSVSWYQQVLGQGPQFIFQYYEKEERGRGNFPDRFSARQFPNYSSELNVNALLLGDSALYLCASSLEQGTYNEQFFGPGTRLTVL.

The chain links TRBV7-3 to TRBJ2-5; weak D call: TRBD1 (5 bases). The V and J ends lost 2 bases and 1 base respectively, with 11 bases between them. Germline assignment: CDR1 SGHTA and CDR2 FQGTGA. The CDR3 extends over 15 amino acids. The CDR3 is CASSLGPGPQETQYF. CDR3 nucleotide sequence: TGTGCCAGCAGCTTAGGTCCAGGGCCCCAAGAGACCCAGTACTTC.

The V gene is TRBV13, the J gene TRBJ2-7, with TRBD2 matching 10 bases. Germline assignment: CDR1 PRHDT and CDR2 FYEKMQ (reference sequence). V trimming: 2 bases; J trimming: 5 bases; junction bases outside the gene matches: 3. This CDR3 has 14 residues. This CDR3 is CASSLSSGGNEQYF. In nucleotides, the CDR3 is TGTGCCAGCAGCTTATCTAGCGGGGGAAACGAGCAGTACTTC. Full variable domain (rest looked up from reference TRBV13 and TRBJ2-7): AAGVIQSPRHLIKEKRETATLKCYPIPRHDTVYWYQQGPGQDPQFLISFYEKMQSDKGSIPDRFSAQQFSDYHSELNMSSLELGDSALYFCASSLSSGGNEQYFGPGTRLTVT.

This clone was detected only a few times. This chain connects TRBV7-2 to TRBJ1-6; TRBD1 agrees at 9 bases. V dropped 5 bases and J dropped 4; count of bases not matched to a gene: 6. The CDR3 has 16 amino acids. Germline loops: CDR1 SGHTA, CDR2 FQGNSA. Here the CDR3 reads CASSGTGSHYNSPLHF. The CDR3 region has the DNA TGTGCCAGCAGCGGGACAGGGTCCCATTATAATTCACCCCTCCACTTT.

V is TRBV2 and J is TRBJ2-5, with TRBD1 as a possible D gene (6 bases). Germline V gene lookup returns CDR1 SNHLY and CDR2 FYNNEI. CDR3 length equals 16 residues. V was clipped by 5 bases and J by 4 bases, with 20 bases between them. This chain's CDR3 is CASSPGSQGGRETQYF. CDR3 bases: TGTGCCAGCAGTCCCGGGTCACAGGGTGGTCGAGAGACCCAGTACTTC.

This clone has more than one count but fewer than ten. The CDR3 nucleotides read TGTGCCAGCAGTTCGGACTACGACAGGGTGGATGAAAAACTGTTTTTT. This sequence encodes CASSSDYDRVDEKLFF. V usage is TRBV27 and J usage is TRBJ1-4, with 7 bases that match TRBD1. This CDR3 is 16 amino acids long. With V trimmed by 4 bases and J by 6 bases, 11 bases remained unmatched. The V gene's germline CDR1 is MNHEY and CDR2 SMNVEV (reference sequence). The full variable domain, completed using reference TRBV27 and TRBJ1-4, is EAQVTQNPRYLITVTGKKLTVTCSQNMNHEYMSWYRQDPGLGLRQIYYSMNVEVTDKGDVPEGYKVSRKEKRNFPLILESPSPNQTSLYFCASSSDYDRVDEKLFFGSGTQLSVL.

This chain links TRBV7-2 with TRBJ1-6, with TRBD1 identical over 7 bases. The CDR3 runs to 17 residues. Per the germline V gene, CDR1 is SGHTA and CDR2 is FQGNSA. Trimming took 4 bases from V and 14 from J; bases not matched to a gene: 20. The CDR3 reads CASSYRDSRLAVSALHF. CDR3 nucleotides: TGTGCCAGCAGCTACCGGGACAGCCGACTCGCAGTCTCGGCCCTCCACTTT.

This chain links TRBV18 with TRBJ2-6; 9 bases fit TRBD1. Unmatched junction bases numbered 5, after V lost 2 bases and J lost 0 bases. Germline lookup yields CDR1 KGHSH and CDR2 LQKENI. CDR3 size: 18 residues. DNA for the CDR3: TGTGCCAGCTCACCAGGGCCGACAGGGGGCTCTGGGGCCAACGTCCTGACTTTC. Protein sequence: CASSPGPTGGSGANVLTF.

The gene calls are TRBV28 and TRBJ2-1; 14 nucleotides match TRBD2. The length of the CDR3 is 18 residues. Germline CDR1 is MDHEN and CDR2 is SYDVKM. V was clipped by 7 bases and J by 1 base; unmatched bases: 9. CDR3 bases: TGTGCCAGCACCGGACTAGCGGGGGGCCCTGTTTCCTACAATGAGCAGTTCTTC. It yields the protein CASTGLAGGPVSYNEQFF.

This chain uses TRBV27 with TRBJ2-1; TRBD2 matches at 7 bases. The CDR3 covers 15 residues. Germline CDR1 and CDR2: MNHEY and SMNVEV (reference sequence). The ends lost 2 bases at V and 4 bases at J; junction bases unmatched: 5. The CDR3 DNA reads as TGTGCCAGCAGTTTAGTTGCGGGGGATTACAATGAGCAGTTCTTC. It translates to CASSLVAGDYNEQFF.

This CDR3 is CATKFSGGLDPNEQFF. Written as DNA, the CDR3 is TGTGCCACAAAGTTTAGCGGGGGCCTGGACCCCAATGAGCAGTTCTTC. The V call is TRBV2, the J call TRBJ2-1; 9 nucleotides agree with TRBD2. V dropped 10 bases and J dropped 6; count of bases not matched to a gene: 16. The CDR3 is 16 amino acids. Germline V lookup: CDR1 SNHLY, CDR2 FYNNEI.

The chain employs TRBV9 and TRBJ2-1; perhaps TRBD1 as D (6 bases). CDR1 is SGDLS, CDR2 YYNGEE, per germline. CDR3 size: 13 residues. Trimming took 4 bases from V and 5 from J, leaving 10 bases between them. In nucleotides, the CDR3 is TGTGCCAGCAGCCCCCAGGGGAACAATGAGCAGTTCTTC. Protein: CASSPQGNNEQFF.

This clone showed up just a few times. The V call is TRBV7-3, the J call TRBJ1-6, with D possibly being TRBD1 (6 bases). Trimming took 6 bases from V and 8 from J, leaving 11 bases between them. In germline, CDR1 is SGHTA, CDR2 FQGTGA. CDR3 length: 13 residues. The CDR3, as DNA: TGTGCCAGCAGTCGACAGGTGGATTCACCCCTCCACTTT. Encoded protein: CASSRQVDSPLHF.

This sequence joins TRBV2 and TRBJ1-5, with D unresolved. Germline V gives CDR1 SNHLY, CDR2 FYNNEI. Trimming cost V 7 bases and J 10 bases, with 23 bases left between them. The CDR3 spans 15 residues. CDR3 loop: CASNTETSLNYPQHF. The CDR3 DNA reads TGTGCCAGCAATACCGAGACAAGCTTGAATTATCCCCAGCATTTT. Based on the CDR3 plus reference TRBV2 and TRBJ1-5, the full variable domain is EPEVTQTPSHQVTQMGQEVILRCVPISNHLYFYWYRQILGQKVEFLVSFYNNEISEKSEIFDDQFSVERPDGSNFTLKIRSTKLEDSAMYFCASNTETSLNYPQHFGDGTRLSIL.

This clone was found once. This chain uses TRBV14 with TRBJ1-1; D not certain. There are 15 residues in the CDR3. Trimming took 1 base from V and 4 from J, leaving 13 bases between them. Germline CDR1 is SGHDN and CDR2 is FVKESK. CDR3 sequence reads: CASSQGLVRGTEAFF. The DNA for the CDR3 is TGTGCCAGCAGCCAAGGACTTGTTCGGGGCACTGAAGCTTTCTTT.

The chain links TRBV15 to TRBJ2-3, with no clear D. Per the germline V gene, CDR1 is LNHNV and CDR2 is YYDKDF (reference sequence). This CDR3 region has 12 residues. V shed 5 bases and J shed 3 bases, with 6 bases lying between them. The DNA for the CDR3 is TGTGCCACCAGCCCTGCGACAGATACGCAGTATTTT. Residues: CATSPATDTQYF.

This clone was seen a handful of times. The chain combines TRBV5-6 with TRBJ2-3; TRBD2 is a possible D gene (6 bases). The CDR3 spans 16 residues. The germline V gene encodes CDR1 SGHDT and CDR2 YYEEEE. V lost 4 bases and J 4 bases, leaving 19 bases between the germline ends. The CDR3 coding sequence is TGTGCCAGCAGCGGGGGGTATCAGAGGATCGCAGATACGCAGTATTTT. Protein: CASSGGYQRIADTQYF.